This is a list of T cell receptor beta chains from one sample in a study of T cell responses to AZD1222 COVID-19 vaccine. Here immunoSEQ multiplex PCR was the method, and the copy in TCRdb shows in-frame clones only, minus some. This table has a few hundred thousand clones, approximately 93% appearing once. This specimen was peripheral blood, taken on day 0 of AZD1222 vaccination. Receptor source: an adult in good health. The CDR3 runs from the conserved cysteine through the conserved F or W. Fields, in order: CDR3 protein, CDR3 DNA, V gene, D gene, J gene, clone size. The D gene is left open where the match is weak. Clone size is not always given. Where it is, it says once, few, many or a class for expanded clones.

CASSLSRGPYNEQFF | TGCGCCAGCAGCTTGTCACGGGGGCCTTACAATGAGCAGTTCTTC | TRBV5-1 | - | TRBJ2-1 | -
CASRLGSGLDSPLHF | TGTGCCAGCAGACTGGGCAGTGGCCTTGATTCACCCCTCCACTTT | TRBV5-4 | - | TRBJ1-6 | -
CASSKGQGKIGELFF | TGTGCCAGCAGTAAGGGACAGGGGAAAATCGGGGAGCTGTTTTTT | TRBV7-2 | TRBD1 | TRBJ2-2 | -
CASSLAGGTGAEAFF | TGTGCCAGCAGCTTAGCAGGGGGCACAGGGGCTGAAGCTTTCTTT | TRBV7-2 | TRBD1 | TRBJ1-1 | -
CASSEGSGGTYEQYF | TGCGCCAGCAGTGAAGGGAGCGGGGGAACCTACGAGCAGTACTTC | TRBV10-1 | TRBD2 | TRBJ2-7 | few
CASSQGPRGSYNEQFF | TGCGCCAGCAGCCAGGGGCCTAGGGGCTCCTACAATGAGCAGTTCTTC | TRBV4-3 | - | TRBJ2-1 | -
CASSFSTTDTQYF | TGTGCCAGCAGTTTCTCCACCACAGATACGCAGTATTTT | TRBV27 | - | TRBJ2-3 | -
CASSPSAVSTDTQYF | TGCGCCAGCAGCCCCAGCGCAGTCAGCACAGATACGCAGTATTTT | TRBV5-1 | - | TRBJ2-3 | -
CASSLGGYTF | TGTGCCAGCAGTCTTGGGGGCTACACCTTC | TRBV6-5 | - | TRBJ1-2 | -
CASSFRQGRAMNTEAFF | TGTGCCAGCAGTTTCCGACAGGGCCGAGCTATGAACACTGAAGCTTTCTTT | TRBV28 | TRBD1 | TRBJ1-1 | -